This record concerns one TCR beta chain sequence. These data are taken from a study of blood T cell repertoires in COVID-19. At the level of the study: Acute and convalescent COVID-19 samples came from the United States, Italy and Spain. T cells, B-cell-depleted T cells, or PBMCs provided the cDNA or gDNA that served as material.

Data came from immunoSEQ multiplex PCR; TCRdb stores just in-frame clones and leaves some out. The sample lists 350,000 or so clones, 85% to 90% occurring once. This CDR3 has 14 amino acids. Trimming removed 0 bases at V and 1 base at J, with 6 bases between. Germline CDR1 reads MNHEY; CDR2 reads SVGEGT. The gene calls are TRBV6-2 or TRBV6-3 and TRBJ1-1, with TRBD1 as a possible D gene (5 bases). The receptor was isolated from a man younger than 30 with active or convalescent COVID-19. Sequenced sample: peripheral blood. In DNA form, the CDR3 reads TGTGCCAGCAGTTACTCAGGGGCGAACACTGAAGCTTTCTTT. As protein: CASSYSGANTEAFF.